The T cell receptor beta chain described here comes from a study of T cells after posttransplantation cyclophosphamide. General study findings and limits: Recipient CMV seropositivity and CMV reactivation strongly tracked TRB clonality. TRB overlap between skin or GI tissue T cells and blood was limited. Later blood repertoires were often dominated by clones from the donor CD8+ memory compartment.

Methotrexate plus calcineurin inhibitor accompanied controls' myeloablative marrow transplants; sampling was 1 year later. Germline V gene sequence: CDR1 LNHDA, CDR2 SQIVND (reference sequence). The germline V and J ends were trimmed by 4 bases and 0 bases, with 10 bases remaining between them. The CDR3 is made up of 15 amino acids. Comment on this clone: The antigen is undetermined.

Profiled with immunoSEQ multiplex PCR; TCRdb holds only in-frame clones, not every one. The repertoire has more than 15,000 clones, less than 85% of them found once; the top ten carry 25% to 30%. The clonotype comes from a female patient aged 18-30 years who received an allogeneic stem cell transplant from an unrelated donor, was CMV-positive, and had acute and chronic GVHD. The T cells may partly be graft donor cells. The rearrangement links TRBV19 to TRBJ2-4; possible D gene TRBD1, 5 bases. The sequencing here drew on PBMCs, taken after allogeneic stem cell transplant with calcineurin inhibitor and methotrexate. The CDR3 loop is CASSRGSLAKNIQYF. DNA of the CDR3: TGTGCCAGTAGTAGGGGCAGTCTAGCCAAAAACATTCAGTACTTC.